This T cell receptor (beta chain) was identified during a study of blood T cell repertoires in COVID-19. The overall study: PBMCs, B-cell-depleted T cells, or T cells were the source of the cDNA or gDNA that made up the material.

Generated by immunoSEQ multiplex PCR, the TCRdb table keeps only in-frame clones and is missing some. The sample gives more than 110,000 clones, roughly 80% of which show up once; about 6% is in the top ten. Participants' reported clinical history set cohort assignment. The CDR3 contains 13 residues. J lost 5 bases, V lost 3 bases, and 3 bases had no gene match. Germline V CDR1 and CDR2: SGDLS, YYNGEE. What was sequenced was PBMCs or T cells enriched from blood (not recorded which). The TCR comes from a woman aged 50 to 65 who had recovered from COVID-19. The chain uses TRBV9 and TRBJ2-3; 7 nucleotides match TRBD2. CDR3 protein: CASSGSSGDTQYF. The CDR3 nucleotides are TGTGCCAGCAGCGGATCTAGCGGAGATACGCAGTATTTT.